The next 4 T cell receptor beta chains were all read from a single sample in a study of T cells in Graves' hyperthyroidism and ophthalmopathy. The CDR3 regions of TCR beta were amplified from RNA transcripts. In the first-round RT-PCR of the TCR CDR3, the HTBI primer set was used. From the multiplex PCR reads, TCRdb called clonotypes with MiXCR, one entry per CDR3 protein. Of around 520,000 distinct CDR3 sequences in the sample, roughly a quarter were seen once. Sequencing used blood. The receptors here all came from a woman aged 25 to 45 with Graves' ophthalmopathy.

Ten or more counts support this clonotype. CDR3 sequence (DNA): TGTGCCAGCAGCCATGACAGGGACAAGTCCTACGAGCAGTACTTC. Amino acid sequence: CASSHDRDKSYEQYF. The chain recombines TRBV7-8 with TRBJ2-7, with TRBD1 identical over 7 bases. The germline V gene encodes CDR1 SGHVS and CDR2 FQNEAQ. The CDR3 length is 15 residues. J gave up 1 base and V 5 bases, and 8 bases lay outside the gene matches.

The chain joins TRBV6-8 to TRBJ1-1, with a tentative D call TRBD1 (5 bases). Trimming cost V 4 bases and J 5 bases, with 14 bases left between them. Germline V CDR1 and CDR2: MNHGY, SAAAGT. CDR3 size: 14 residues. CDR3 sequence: CASSSRGAKTEAFF. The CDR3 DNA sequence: TGTGCCAGCAGTTCTAGAGGGGCGAAAACTGAAGCTTTCTTT.

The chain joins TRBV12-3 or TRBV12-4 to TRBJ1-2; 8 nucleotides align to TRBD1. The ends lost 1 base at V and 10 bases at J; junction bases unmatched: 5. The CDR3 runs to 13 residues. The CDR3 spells CASSLGTGRYYTF. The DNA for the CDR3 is TGTGCCAGCAGTTTAGGGACAGGGAGATACTACACCTTC.

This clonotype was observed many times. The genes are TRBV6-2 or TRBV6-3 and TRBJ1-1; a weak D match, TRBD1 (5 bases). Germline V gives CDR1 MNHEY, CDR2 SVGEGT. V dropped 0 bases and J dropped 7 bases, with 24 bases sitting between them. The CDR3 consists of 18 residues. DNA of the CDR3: TGTGCCAGCAGTTACTCGAGTCTTTTTGGAGGGACCTGGGATGAAGCTTTCTTT. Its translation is CASSYSSLFGGTWDEAFF.